This T cell receptor (beta chain) appears in the sequencing data of a study of shared clonotypes between healthy human individuals (dated by TCRdb to 2020 to 2022). Notes on the research overall: The cohort comprised two women and three men aged 18 to 49 years. Blood TCR repertoires of a handful of healthy adults were deeply sequenced to estimate repertoire size and the extent of clonotype sharing between individuals. Different laboratories and diverse techniques were used to prepare libraries and sequence TCR repertoires, to increase sequencing depth and limit assay-specific biases. Between about 0.94 and 8.9 billion PBMCs per donor were obtained by leukapheresis. For each donor, three plates each were used for CD4 naive and CD4 memory, two plates were used for CD8 naive, and one plate was used for CD8 memory.

The donors were healthy, HIV-negative adults with no recently reported acute infections or vaccinations. Every donor was a Caucasian adult living in Nashville, Tennessee, USA. Magnetic negative selection was used to enrich CD4+ T cells, after which naive cells were positively selected on CD45RA and the negative fraction became the memory subset. Blood was collected by leukapheresis, and PBMCs were isolated by Ficoll-Histopaque density gradient centrifugation and then cryopreserved in liquid nitrogen vapor phase. Analytical flow cytometry was used to check the purity and quantity of each magnetically sorted T cell population. Each sorted fraction had its genomic DNA isolated and then quantified by UV absorbance on a Nanodrop 2000c. This clone turned up a few times. What antigen it recognizes has not been identified. No base qualities exist here, and no much larger clone lies one base off it. Using the deep immunoSEQ assay, multiplex PCR amplified TCR CDR3 regions from genomic DNA. Genomic DNA extracted from each cell subset was distributed evenly over all wells of several immunoSEQ 96-well plates, and each plate served as one replicate. For sorted subsets, each replicate PCR was loaded with 200 ng genomic DNA, equivalent to about 30,000 T cell genomes. Purified libraries were measured with a Qubit 3.0 fluorometer, size-checked on a Bioanalyzer 2100, and measured again with the KAPA Library Quantification kit. Every immunoSEQ 96-well plate was sequenced on a separate single-read 150-cycle Illumina NextSeq 550 flow cell. The source study handled its data this way. The immunoSEQ output contained only junctional sequences without quality scores, so filtering could not match that applied to full-length reads. Sequences were annotated with PyIR, a Python wrapper for IgBLAST v1.9, using IMGT germline references to assign V/J genes and CDR3. Reads with weak V/J assignments (E-value above 1e-6), missing CDR3, stop codons, out-of-frame junctions, or ambiguous translated residues were removed. V3J clonotypes were defined by identical inferred V gene, J gene, and CDR3 amino acid sequence. The percentage overlap between two repertoires was calculated by dividing the number of shared unique clonotypes by the size of the smaller repertoire. RTK rarefaction, the Chao1 estimator, and Recon v2.1 estimates of unobserved clonotypes were used to assess repertoire richness. Generation probabilities were computed with OLGA for all TCRbeta clonotypes obtained by the gDNA method from several donors. TCRdb limited this immuneACCESS table to in-frame rearrangements with V and J called. A share of clones is missing; checked studies link under half to unresolved V genes, and the rest is unexplained. Clone size and V and J calls were adopted from that table, with D and trimming inferred from the DNA. This sample lists about 2.4 million clones; roughly 93% were detected once. The ten largest clones add up to about 0.38% of the sample.

Its CDR3 holds 15 amino acids, cysteine through phenylalanine. Only CDR3 DNA remains: 45 bases, in frame from the first base. Trimming costs V 6 bases and J 0 bases, and their ends lie 12 bases apart. From the germline V gene, CDR1 is MDHEN and CDR2 is SYDVKM. Overall study results and their limits: Pairwise subsampling indicated that sequencing depth was expected to affect the degree of clonotype sharing among donors. Sampling was restricted to blood, and TCR repertoires in tissue are likely to differ from TCR repertoires in blood. Clonotypes shared by all four sorted-subset donors showed higher generation probabilities than non-shared clonotypes. The genetic and exposure-history diversity represented was limited by the small number of donors. Across a few donors, approximately 5% of naive CD4, approximately 4% of naive CD8, 2% to 2.5% of memory CD4, and around 0.4% of memory CD8 clonotypes were shared. Even with the large sequencing depth, rarefaction of the sorted-subset datasets indicated that sequencing was incomplete. Estimated clonotype richness was generally larger for naive than for memory subsets.

This TCR was recovered from a man aged 18 to 29 in good health. Some clones in this sample may be carry-over from other donors' samples. The sample was naive CD4+ T cells from PBMCs. The cell subset or site label, read with the paper, signifies: CD45RA+ positively selected. The chain is encoded by TRBV28 joined to TRBJ1-5; no D gene call is confident. The nucleotide sequence reads TGTGCCAGCAGGAGGGCTCTAATTAGCAATCAGCCCCAGCATTTT. The resulting protein is CASRRALISNQPQHF.